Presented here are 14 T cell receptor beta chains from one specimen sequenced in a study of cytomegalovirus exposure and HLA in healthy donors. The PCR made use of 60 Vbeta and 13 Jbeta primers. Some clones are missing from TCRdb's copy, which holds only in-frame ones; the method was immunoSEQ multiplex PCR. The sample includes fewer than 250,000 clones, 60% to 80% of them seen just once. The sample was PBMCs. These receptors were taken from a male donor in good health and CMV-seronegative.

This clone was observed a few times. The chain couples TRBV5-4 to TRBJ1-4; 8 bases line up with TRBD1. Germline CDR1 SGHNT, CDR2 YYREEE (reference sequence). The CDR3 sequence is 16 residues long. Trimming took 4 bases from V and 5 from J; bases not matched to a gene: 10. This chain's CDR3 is CASSRAGGLSNEKLFF. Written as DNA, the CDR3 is TGTGCCAGCAGCCGCGCAGGGGGCCTGTCCAATGAAAAACTGTTTTTT.

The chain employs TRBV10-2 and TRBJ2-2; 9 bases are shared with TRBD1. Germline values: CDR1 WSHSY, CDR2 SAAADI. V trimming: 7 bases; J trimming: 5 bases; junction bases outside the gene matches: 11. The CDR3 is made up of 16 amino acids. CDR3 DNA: TGCGCCAGCATAAGGACAGGGGTCAGAGGAACCGGGGAGCTGTTTTTT. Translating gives CASIRTGVRGTGELFF.

CDR3 coding DNA: TGTGCCAGCACTTCAGCGAGACAGGGAACCAACTACGAGCAGTACTTC. It translates to CASTSARQGTNYEQYF. J is TRBJ2-7 and V is TRBV6-6; 7 bases fit TRBD1. Germline-derived CDR1 and CDR2 are MNHNY and SVGAGI (reference sequence). The CDR3 length is 16 residues. Losses at the gene ends were 7 bases for V and 3 bases for J; bases not matched to a gene: 15.

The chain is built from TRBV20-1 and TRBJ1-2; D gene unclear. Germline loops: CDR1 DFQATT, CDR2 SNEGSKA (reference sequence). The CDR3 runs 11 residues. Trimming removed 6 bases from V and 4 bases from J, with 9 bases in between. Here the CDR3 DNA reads TGCAGTGCCGGAGTCCCCTATGGCTACACCTTC. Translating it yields CSAGVPYGYTF.

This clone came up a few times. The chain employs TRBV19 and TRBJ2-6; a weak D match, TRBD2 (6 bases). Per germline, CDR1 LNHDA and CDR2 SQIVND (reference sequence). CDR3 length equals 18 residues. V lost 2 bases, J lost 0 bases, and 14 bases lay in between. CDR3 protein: CASSIRRAAPSGANVLTF. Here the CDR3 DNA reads TGTGCCAGTAGTATAAGGAGGGCAGCCCCCTCTGGGGCCAACGTCCTGACTTTC.

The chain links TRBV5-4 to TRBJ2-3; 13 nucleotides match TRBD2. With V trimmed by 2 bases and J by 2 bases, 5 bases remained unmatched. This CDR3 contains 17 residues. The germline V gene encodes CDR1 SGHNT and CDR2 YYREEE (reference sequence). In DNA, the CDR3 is TGTGCCAGCAGCTTCGGACTAGCGGGAGTTATCACAGATACGCAGTATTTT. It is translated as CASSFGLAGVITDTQYF.

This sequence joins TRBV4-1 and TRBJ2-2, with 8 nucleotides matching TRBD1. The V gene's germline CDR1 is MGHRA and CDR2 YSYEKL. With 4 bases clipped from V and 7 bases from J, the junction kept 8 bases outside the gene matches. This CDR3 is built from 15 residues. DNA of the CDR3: TGCGCCAGCAGCCTCAAGGACAGGGTTAACGGGGAGCTGTTTTTT. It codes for CASSLKDRVNGELFF.

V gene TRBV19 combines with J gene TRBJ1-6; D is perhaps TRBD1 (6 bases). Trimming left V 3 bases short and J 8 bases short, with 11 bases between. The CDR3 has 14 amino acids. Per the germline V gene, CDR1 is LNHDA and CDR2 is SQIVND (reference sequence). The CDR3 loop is CASSMRQVYSPLHF. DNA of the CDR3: TGTGCCAGTAGTATGCGACAGGTCTATTCACCCCTCCACTTT.

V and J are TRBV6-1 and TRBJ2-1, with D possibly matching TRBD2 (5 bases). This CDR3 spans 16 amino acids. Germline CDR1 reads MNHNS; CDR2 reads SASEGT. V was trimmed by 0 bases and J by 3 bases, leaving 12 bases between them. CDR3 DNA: TGTGCCAGCAGTGAAGCGGCATGGAGGATCTACAATGAGCAGTTCTTC. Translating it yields CASSEAAWRIYNEQFF.

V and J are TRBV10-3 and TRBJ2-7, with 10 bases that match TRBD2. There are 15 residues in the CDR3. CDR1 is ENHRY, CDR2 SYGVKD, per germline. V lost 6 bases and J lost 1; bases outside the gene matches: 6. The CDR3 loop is CAISRTSGFSYEQYF. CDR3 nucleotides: TGTGCCATCAGCCGGACTAGCGGATTTTCCTACGAGCAGTACTTC.

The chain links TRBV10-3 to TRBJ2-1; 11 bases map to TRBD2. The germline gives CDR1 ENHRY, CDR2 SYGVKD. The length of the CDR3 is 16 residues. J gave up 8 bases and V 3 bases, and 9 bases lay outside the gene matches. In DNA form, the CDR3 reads TGTGCCATCAGTGACACGACTAGCGGGGAGGGGGATGAGCAGTTCTTC. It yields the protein CAISDTTSGEGDEQFF.

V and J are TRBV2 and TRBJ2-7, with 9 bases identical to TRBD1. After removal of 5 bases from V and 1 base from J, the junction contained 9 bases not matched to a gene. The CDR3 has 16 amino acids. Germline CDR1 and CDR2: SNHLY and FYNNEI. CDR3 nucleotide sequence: TGTGCCAGCAGTCGGGCGGGACAGGGTGGGTCCTACGAGCAGTACTTC. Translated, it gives CASSRAGQGGSYEQYF.

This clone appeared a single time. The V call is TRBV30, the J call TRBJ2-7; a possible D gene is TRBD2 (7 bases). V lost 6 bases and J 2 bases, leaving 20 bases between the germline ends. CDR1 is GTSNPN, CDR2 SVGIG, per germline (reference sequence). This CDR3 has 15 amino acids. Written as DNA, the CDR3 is TGTGCCTGCTCGGGGGCGGGAGACATTACCTACGAGCAGTACTTC. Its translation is CACSGAGDITYEQYF.

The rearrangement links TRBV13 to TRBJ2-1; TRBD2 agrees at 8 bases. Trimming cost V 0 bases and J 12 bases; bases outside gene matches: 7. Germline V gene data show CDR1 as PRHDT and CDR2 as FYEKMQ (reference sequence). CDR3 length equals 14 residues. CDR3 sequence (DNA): TGTGCCAGCAGCTTAGGCAGACGAAGCGGGGGGCAGTTCTTC. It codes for CASSLGRRSGGQFF.